This T cell receptor (beta chain) was sequenced during a study of a mutant IDH1 vaccine in newly diagnosed glioma. Study-wide context: Commencement of vaccination occurred 4-6 weeks following radiotherapy alone, or concurrently with temozolomide cycles.

Time point defined: week 47, end of study. A single vaccine dose contained 300 ug of mutant IDH1 20-mer peptide, and topical imiquimod was used with it. Eight vaccinations went to patients in weeks 1, 3, 5, 7, 11, 15, 19, 23. The germline V gene encodes CDR1 SGHRS and CDR2 YFSETQ. V trimming: 4 bases; J trimming: 0 bases; junction bases outside the gene matches: 5. The CDR3 is 16 amino acids. Concerning this clone itself: As yet, its antigen is unknown.

Data came from immunoSEQ multiplex PCR; TCRdb stores just in-frame clones and leaves some out. The data hold some 35,000 clones, with roughly 70% observed a single time. The sample here was PBMCs, taken from a glioma patient whose treatment included an IDH1 peptide vaccine. The chain uses TRBV5-1 and TRBJ2-3, with TRBD1 identical over 10 bases. This sequence originates from a man aged 35 to 55 with glioma. The CDR3 is CASSPGTGVSTDTQYF. The CDR3 nucleotides are TGCGCCAGCAGCCCCGGGACAGGGGTTAGCACAGATACGCAGTATTTT.